This passage covers 7 T cell receptor beta chains from one sample sequenced in a study of blood T cell repertoires in COVID-19. Method: immunoSEQ multiplex PCR; TCRdb's copy keeps in-frame clones and lacks some. The sample carries 280,000 or so clones, approximately 91% recorded once. The sequenced sample consisted of peripheral blood. The source is a man younger than 30 with active or convalescent COVID-19.

This clone was seen at least ten times. The V call is TRBV4-3, the J call TRBJ1-1, with no clear D. Trimming took off 1 base at V and 0 bases at J, with 9 bases between the two ends. The CDR3 consists of 15 residues. CDR1 is LGHNA, CDR2 YSLEER, per germline. The CDR3 here is CASSQGAGMNTEAFF. The DNA for the CDR3 is TGCGCCAGCAGCCAAGGAGCAGGTATGAACACTGAAGCTTTCTTT.

The chain employs TRBV18 and TRBJ2-1; weak D call: TRBD2 (5 bases). The CDR3 runs 16 residues. V lost 1 base and J lost 9, with 19 bases in between. Germline-derived CDR1 and CDR2 are KGHSH and LQKENI. CDR3 in DNA: TGTGCCAGCTCACCACGCGTCAGGAAGGATGGGAGTGAGCAGTTCTTC. This sequence encodes CASSPRVRKDGSEQFF. Complete variable domain (other parts from reference TRBV18 and TRBJ2-1): NAGVMQNPRHLVRRRGQEARLRCSPMKGHSHVYWYRQLPEEGLKFMVYLQKENIIDESGMPKERFSAEFPKEGPSILRIQQVVRGDSAAYFCASSPRVRKDGSEQFFGPGTRLTVL.

The chain has TRBV9 and TRBJ2-1, with D perhaps matching TRBD1 (5 bases). Trimming took 2 bases from V and 12 from J, leaving 12 bases between them. The CDR3 loop spans 12 amino acids. CDR1 is SGDLS and CDR2 is YYNGEE in the germline V gene. CDR3 amino acids: CASSVDKGGQFF. The CDR3 nucleotides are TGTGCCAGCAGCGTGGACAAAGGTGGGCAGTTCTTC. Combining the CDR3 with reference TRBV9 and TRBJ2-1 gives the whole variable domain DSGVTQTPKHLITATGQRVTLRCSPRSGDLSVYWYQQSLDQGLQFLIQYYNGEERAKGNILERFSAQQFPDLHSELNLSSLELGDSALYFCASSVDKGGQFFGPGTRLTVL.

This clone was detected ten times or more. The J gene is TRBJ1-2, the V gene TRBV7-9; TRBD1 agrees at 7 bases. V shed 1 base and J 7 bases; nucleotides not matched to a gene: 12. Germline V lookup: CDR1 SEHNR, CDR2 FQNEAQ (reference sequence). There are 16 residues in the CDR3. CDR3 sequence reads: CASSLDRTGVLLGYTF. Here the CDR3 DNA reads TGTGCCAGCAGCTTAGACCGGACAGGTGTTTTACTTGGCTACACCTTC.

The rearrangement links TRBV19 to TRBJ2-1; 7 nucleotides match TRBD2. Germline loops: CDR1 LNHDA, CDR2 SQIVND (reference sequence). CDR3 length: 14 residues. Trimming at V came to 3 bases and at J to 6 bases, leaving 5 bases not matched to a gene. CDR3: CASSMGGEVNEQFF. The CDR3 nucleotides are TGTGCCAGTAGTATGGGAGGGGAGGTCAATGAGCAGTTCTTC. The full variable domain, its missing parts supplied by reference TRBV19 and TRBJ2-1, is DGGITQSPKYLFRKEGQNVTLSCEQNLNHDAMYWYRQDPGQGLRLIYYSQIVNDFQKGDIAEGYSVSREKKESFPLTVTSAQKNPTAFYLCASSMGGEVNEQFFGPGTRLTVL.

The chain is built from TRBV5-6 and TRBJ2-5, with 8 bases fitting TRBD2. V trimming: 2 bases; J trimming: 5 bases; junction bases outside the gene matches: 11. CDR1 is SGHDT and CDR2 is YYEEEE in the germline V gene. The CDR3 is 16 amino acids. CDR3 bases: TGTGCCAGCAGCTTAGGAACCGGGGGGGCCATCGAGACCCAGTACTTC. This translates into CASSLGTGGAIETQYF.

The gene calls are TRBV3-1 (or the pseudogene TRBV3-2) and TRBJ1-6; D gene unclear. The CDR3 runs to 15 residues. With 0 bases removed from V and 10 bases from J, the gap between germline ends came to 13 bases. CDR1 is LGHDT and CDR2 is YNNKEL in the germline V gene (reference sequence). The DNA of the CDR3 is TGTGCCAGCAGCCAAGATTCCCAGGTAGACTCACCCCTCCACTTT. It is translated as CASSQDSQVDSPLHF.